This T cell receptor (beta chain) was recovered during a study of blood T cell repertoires in COVID-19. Study background: Whether acute or convalescent, the COVID-19 samples came from the United States, Italy and Spain. From T cells, B-cell-depleted T cells, or PBMCs came the material, which was cDNA or gDNA.

The V end lost 3 bases, the J end lost 3 bases, and 9 bases lay between the germline ends. The length of the CDR3 is 13 residues. Germline loops: CDR1 SGHAT, CDR2 FQNNGV. Authors' methods: How many nucleated cells were present was estimated from reference gene primer amplification. This table comes from immunoSEQ multiplex PCR, and its TCRdb copy is limited to in-frame clones, with some not included. Clone size and the V and J calls come from that table; the DNA yielded D and trimming. The data contain roughly 42,000 clones, 85% of them singletons. Sequenced: peripheral blood. The TCR comes from a woman aged 70 to 79 in a cohort sampled during active COVID-19. This sequence joins TRBV11-2 and TRBJ2-7; a weak D match, TRBD1 (6 bases). The CDR3 reads CASSLTGGYEQYF. CDR3 in DNA: TGTGCCAGCAGCTTGACAGGTGGCTACGAGCAGTACTTC.